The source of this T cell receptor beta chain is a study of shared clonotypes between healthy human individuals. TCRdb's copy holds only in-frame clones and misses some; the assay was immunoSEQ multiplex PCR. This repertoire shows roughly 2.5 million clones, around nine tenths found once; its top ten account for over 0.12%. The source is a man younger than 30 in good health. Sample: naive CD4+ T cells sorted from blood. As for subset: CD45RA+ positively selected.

The CDR3 loop is CASSTTSGGASIQETQYF. The CDR3 bases are TGTGCCAGTAGTACGACTAGCGGGGGAGCCTCCATTCAAGAGACCCAGTACTTC. The chain links TRBV19 to TRBJ2-5, with 12 positions matching TRBD2. The CDR3 spans 18 residues. J lost 2 bases, V lost 4 bases, and 11 bases had no gene match. Germline CDR1 is LNHDA and CDR2 is SQIVND (reference sequence). The full variable domain, with the rest looked up from reference TRBV19 and TRBJ2-5, is DGGITQSPKYLFRKEGQNVTLSCEQNLNHDAMYWYRQDPGQGLRLIYYSQIVNDFQKGDIAEGYSVSREKKESFPLTVTSAQKNPTAFYLCASSTTSGGASIQETQYFGPGTRLLVL.